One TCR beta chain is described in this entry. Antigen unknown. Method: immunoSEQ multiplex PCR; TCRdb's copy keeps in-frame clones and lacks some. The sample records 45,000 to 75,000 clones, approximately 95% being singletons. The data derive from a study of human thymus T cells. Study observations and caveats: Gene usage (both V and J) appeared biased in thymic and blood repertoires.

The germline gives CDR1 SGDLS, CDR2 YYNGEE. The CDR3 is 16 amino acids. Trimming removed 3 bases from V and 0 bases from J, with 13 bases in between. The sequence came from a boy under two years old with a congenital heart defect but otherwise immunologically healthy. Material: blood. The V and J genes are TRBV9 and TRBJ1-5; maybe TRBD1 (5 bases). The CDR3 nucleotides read TGTGCCAGCAGCGGCTTGGGGGAAGCTAGCAATCAGCCCCAGCATTTT. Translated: CASSGLGEASNQPQHF.